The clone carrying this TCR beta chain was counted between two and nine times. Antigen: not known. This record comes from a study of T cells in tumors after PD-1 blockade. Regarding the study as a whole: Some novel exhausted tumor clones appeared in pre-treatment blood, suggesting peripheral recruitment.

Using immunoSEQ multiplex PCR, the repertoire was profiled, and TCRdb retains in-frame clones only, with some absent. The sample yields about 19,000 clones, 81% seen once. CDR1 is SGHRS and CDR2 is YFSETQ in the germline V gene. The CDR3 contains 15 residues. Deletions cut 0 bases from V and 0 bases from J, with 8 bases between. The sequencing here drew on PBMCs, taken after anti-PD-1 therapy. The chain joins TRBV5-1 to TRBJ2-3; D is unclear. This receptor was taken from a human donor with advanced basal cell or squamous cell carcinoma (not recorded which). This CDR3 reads CASSLGVRSTDTQYF. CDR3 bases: TGCGCCAGCAGCTTGGGGGTCAGGAGCACAGATACGCAGTATTTT.